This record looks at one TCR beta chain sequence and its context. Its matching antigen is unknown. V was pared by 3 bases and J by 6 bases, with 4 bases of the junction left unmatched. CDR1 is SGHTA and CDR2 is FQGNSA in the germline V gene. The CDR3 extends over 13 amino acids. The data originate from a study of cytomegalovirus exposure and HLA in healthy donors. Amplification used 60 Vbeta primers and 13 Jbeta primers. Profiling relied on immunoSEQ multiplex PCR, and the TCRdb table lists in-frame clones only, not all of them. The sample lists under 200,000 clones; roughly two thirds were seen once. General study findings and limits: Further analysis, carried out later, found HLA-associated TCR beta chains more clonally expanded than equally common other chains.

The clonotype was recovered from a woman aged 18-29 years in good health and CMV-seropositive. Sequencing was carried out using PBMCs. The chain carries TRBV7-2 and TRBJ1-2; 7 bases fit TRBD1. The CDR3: CASSFTGVHGYTF. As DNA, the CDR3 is TGTGCCAGCAGCTTTACAGGGGTGCATGGCTACACCTTC.